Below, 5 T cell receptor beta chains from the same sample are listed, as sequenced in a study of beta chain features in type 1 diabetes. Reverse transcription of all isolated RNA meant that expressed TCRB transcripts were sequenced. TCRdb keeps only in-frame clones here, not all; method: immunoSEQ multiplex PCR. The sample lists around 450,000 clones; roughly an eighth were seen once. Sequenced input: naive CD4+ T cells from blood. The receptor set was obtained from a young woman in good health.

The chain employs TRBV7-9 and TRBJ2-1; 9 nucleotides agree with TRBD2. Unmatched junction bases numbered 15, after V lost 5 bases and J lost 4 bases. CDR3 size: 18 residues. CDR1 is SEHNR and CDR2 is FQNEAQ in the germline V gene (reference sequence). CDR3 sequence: CASSPSLLAGTLYNEQFF. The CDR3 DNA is TGTGCCAGCAGCCCCTCGTTGCTAGCGGGGACTCTATACAATGAGCAGTTCTTC. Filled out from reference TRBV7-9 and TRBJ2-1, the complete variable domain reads DTGVSQNPRHKITKRGQNVTFRCDPISEHNRLYWYRQTLGQGPEFLTYFQNEAQLEKSRLLSDRFSAERPKGSFSTLEIQRTEQGDSAMYLCASSPSLLAGTLYNEQFFGPGTRLTVL.

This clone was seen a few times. The CDR3 sequence is CASSLGGTAYNEQFF. CDR3 in DNA: TGTGCCAGCAGCTTAGGGGGCACAGCGTACAATGAGCAGTTCTTC. The chain has TRBV7-3 and TRBJ2-1; a possible D gene is TRBD1 (6 bases). The CDR3 totals 15 residues. Germline V CDR1 and CDR2: SGHTA, FQGTGA. Trimming shortened V by 2 bases and J by 4 bases, and 12 bases separated the two germline ends.

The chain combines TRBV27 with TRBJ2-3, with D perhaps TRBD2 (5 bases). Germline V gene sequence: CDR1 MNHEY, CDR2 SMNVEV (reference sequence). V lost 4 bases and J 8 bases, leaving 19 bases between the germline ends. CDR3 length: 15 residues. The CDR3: CASSSRLGGEGTQYF. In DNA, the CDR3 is TGTGCCAGCAGTTCCCGTTTAGGCGGAGAGGGTACGCAGTATTTT.

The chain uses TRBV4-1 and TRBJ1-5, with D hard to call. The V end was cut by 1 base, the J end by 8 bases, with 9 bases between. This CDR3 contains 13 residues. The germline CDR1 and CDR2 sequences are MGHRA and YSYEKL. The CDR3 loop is CASSQVPTEPQHF. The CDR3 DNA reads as TGCGCCAGCAGCCAAGTCCCGACGGAGCCCCAGCATTTT.

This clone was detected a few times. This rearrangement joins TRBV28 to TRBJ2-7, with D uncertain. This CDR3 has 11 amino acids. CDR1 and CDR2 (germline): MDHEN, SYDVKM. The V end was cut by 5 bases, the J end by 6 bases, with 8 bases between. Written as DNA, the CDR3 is TGTGCCAGCAGTAAGGTTGGCGAGCAGTACGTC. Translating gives CASSKVGEQYV.